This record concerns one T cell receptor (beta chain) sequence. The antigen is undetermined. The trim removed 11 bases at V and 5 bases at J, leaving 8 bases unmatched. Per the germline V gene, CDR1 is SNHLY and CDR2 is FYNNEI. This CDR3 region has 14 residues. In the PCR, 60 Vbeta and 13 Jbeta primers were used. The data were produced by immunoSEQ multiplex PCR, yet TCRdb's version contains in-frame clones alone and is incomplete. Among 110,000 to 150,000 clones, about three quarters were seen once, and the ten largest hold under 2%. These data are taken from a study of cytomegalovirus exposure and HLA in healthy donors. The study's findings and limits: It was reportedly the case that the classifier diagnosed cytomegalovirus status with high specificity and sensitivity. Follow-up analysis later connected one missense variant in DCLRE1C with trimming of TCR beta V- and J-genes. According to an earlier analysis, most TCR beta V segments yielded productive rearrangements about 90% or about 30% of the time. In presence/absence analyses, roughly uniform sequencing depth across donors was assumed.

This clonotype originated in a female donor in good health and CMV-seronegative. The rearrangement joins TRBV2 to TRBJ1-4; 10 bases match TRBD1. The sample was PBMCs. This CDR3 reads CAGQRTGGNEKLFF. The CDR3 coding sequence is TGTGCCGGCCAAAGGACAGGGGGGAATGAAAAACTGTTTTTT. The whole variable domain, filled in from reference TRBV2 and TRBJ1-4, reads EPEVTQTPSHQVTQMGQEVILRCVPISNHLYFYWYRQILGQKVEFLVSFYNNEISEKSEIFDDQFSVERPDGSNFTLKIRSTKLEDSAMYFCAGQRTGGNEKLFFGSGTQLSVL.